A selection of T cell receptor beta chains follows, all from one sample in a study of cytomegalovirus exposure and HLA in healthy donors. Method: immunoSEQ multiplex PCR; TCRdb's copy keeps in-frame clones and lacks some. The sample consists of hundreds of thousands of clones, around 87% of them appearing once. The sample was PBMCs. These receptor sequences come from a man between 18 and 35 years old in good health and CMV-seronegative. CDR3s include the opening cysteine and the closing phenylalanine or tryptophan. D genes are given only for firm matches. Some rows have no size entry. The others give once, few or many, or a class for an expanded clone.

clone_size	j_call	v_call	d_call	cdr3_nt	cdr3_aa
-	TRBJ2-2	TRBV6-5	TRBD2	TGTGCCAGCAGTTACTCGAGTACGGGGGGGACCGGGGAGCTGTTTTTT	CASSYSSTGGTGELFF
-	TRBJ2-7	TRBV18	TRBD1	TGTGCCAGCTCACCACCAGGGACAGGGGGATACGAGCAGTACTTC	CASSPPGTGGYEQYF
-	TRBJ2-3	TRBV5-1	TRBD2	TGCGCCAGCAGCTTGGCCTCGGGGGGTTTCCAGGCAGATACGCAGTATTTT	CASSLASGGFQADTQYF
-	TRBJ1-3	TRBV7-2	TRBD1	TGTGCCAGCAGCTTAGAGGCGGGGACAGGGGGCTCCATTTTT	CASSLEAGTGGSIF
-	TRBJ2-3	TRBV2	TRBD2	TGTGCCAGCGCTAGACTAGCGGGAGGAACAGATACGCAGTATTTT	CASARLAGGTDTQYF
-	TRBJ2-5	TRBV18	-	TGTGCCAGCTCAGCGGGGGCAGCGGAGACCCAGTACTTC	CASSAGAAETQYF
once	TRBJ2-1	TRBV28	TRBD1	TGTGCCAGCAGACGCCAGGGGGACAATGAGCAGTTCTTC	CASRRQGDNEQFF
-	TRBJ1-2	TRBV7-9	-	TGTGCCAGCAGCTCAAACAAACATGGCTACACCTTC	CASSSNKHGYTF
-	TRBJ1-6	TRBV5-5	-	TGTGCCAGCAGCTTGGAACAGAGTATCTCACCCCTCCACTTT	CASSLEQSISPLHF
-	TRBJ2-1	TRBV2	TRBD2	TGTGCCTTCGAAGGGGCTAGCGGAGGTGAGCAGTTCTTC	CAFEGASGGEQFF
-	TRBJ2-1	TRBV28	-	TGTGCCAGCAGCCAGACGGAGAGCTACAATGAGCAGTTCTTC	CASSQTESYNEQFF
-	TRBJ2-1	TRBV19	TRBD1	TGTGCCAGTTCTACCGGGACAGGCTATTACAATGAGCAGTTCTTC	CASSTGTGYYNEQFF
few	TRBJ2-2	TRBV28	TRBD1	TGTGCCAGCAGCGGGTTCGGGACAGTAATCACCGGGGAGCTGTTTTTT	CASSGFGTVITGELFF
-	TRBJ2-5	TRBV27	-	TGTGCCAGCAGACTCGCGGGACAGCAAGAGACCCAGTACTTC	CASRLAGQQETQYF
-	TRBJ1-3	TRBV7-9	-	TGTGCCAGCAGCCCAACGGACAGCTCTGGAAACACCATATATTTT	CASSPTDSSGNTIYF
-	TRBJ2-1	TRBV4-2	-	TGTGCCAGCAGCCAAGTAGACAACAATGAGCAGTTCTTC	CASSQVDNNEQFF
-	TRBJ2-2	TRBV7-6	-	TGTGCCAGCAGCCCTGACGGGATTATCACCGGGGAGCTGTTTTTT	CASSPDGIITGELFF
-	TRBJ2-1	TRBV5-6	-	TGTGCCAGCAGCTTAGGTCCTAGCTCCTACAATGAGCAGTTCTTC	CASSLGPSSYNEQFF
-	TRBJ1-5	TRBV2	-	TGTGCCAGCAGTGTTGAAGGGCGAGGGAATCAGCCCCAGCATTTT	CASSVEGRGNQPQHF
once	TRBJ2-7	TRBV6-6	TRBD1	TGTGCCAGCACGACGGGGACAGGGGCCTACGAGCAGTACTTC	CASTTGTGAYEQYF